This T cell receptor (beta chain) was found in a study of blood T cell repertoires in COVID-19. Study summary: Italy, Spain and the United States were the sources of the convalescent and acute COVID-19 samples. Sample material is recorded as cDNA or gDNA derived from T cells, B-cell-depleted T cells, or PBMCs.

Authors' methods: Amplification of reference gene primers provided the estimated nucleated cell counts. Sequenced by immunoSEQ multiplex PCR; TCRdb stores in-frame clones only, minus some. V and J calls and clone size follow that table, whereas D and trimming were derived from the DNA. The sample lists tens of thousands of clones, 65% to 80% occurring once. Germline CDR1 KGHSH, CDR2 LQKENI. The V and J ends lost 6 bases and 4 bases, in that order; junction bases with no gene match: 10. The CDR3 is made up of 17 amino acids. This TCR came from a human donor in a cohort sampled during active COVID-19. The genes are TRBV18 and TRBJ2-5; 14 nucleotides match TRBD2. The sequencing input was peripheral blood. The CDR3 spells CASSLSRGTSGRETQYF. CDR3 in DNA: TGTGCCAGCTCCCTTTCCCGGGGGACTAGCGGGAGAGAGACCCAGTACTTC.